A single sample gave rise to the 19 T cell receptor beta chains below, sequenced in a study of blood T cell repertoires in COVID-19. The assay was immunoSEQ multiplex PCR, and TCRdb's table has in-frame clones only and misses some. The data show about 300,000 clones, 85% to 90% seen once. The sample consisted of peripheral blood. These receptors all stem from a woman aged 45-65 years with COVID-19, enrolled during active disease.

The CDR3 loop reads CASSKAWRATIPNGNEQFF. The CDR3 region has the DNA TGTGCCAGCAGCAAAGCGTGGAGGGCCACTATCCCCAACGGCAATGAGCAGTTCTTC. The chain combines TRBV21-1 with TRBJ2-1; the table gives TRBD2 as D, unverified against the DNA. TRBV21-1 is termed a pseudogene. CDR3 length: 19 residues.

This clone has a single count. The chain joins TRBV6-6 to TRBJ1-1, with D possibly matching TRBD1 (6 bases). The V end was cut by 5 bases, the J end by 4 bases, with 14 bases between. Germline loops: CDR1 MNHNY, CDR2 SVGAGI (reference sequence). CDR3 length: 14 residues. CDR3 coding DNA: TGTGCCAGCAGTCCGGGACAACGGGTCACTGAAGCTTTCTTT. This codes for CASSPGQRVTEAFF.

This chain joins TRBV3-1 (or the pseudogene TRBV3-2) and TRBJ2-3; TRBD1 agrees at 9 bases. CDR1 and CDR2 from the germline V gene are LGHDT and YNNKEL (reference sequence). The junction had 11 bases not matched to a gene; V was cut back by 3 bases and J by 7 bases. The CDR3 totals 16 residues. DNA of the CDR3: TGTGCCAGCAGCCAGGCGGGGACAGGGAGCATGAATACGCAGTATTTT. Protein product: CASSQAGTGSMNTQYF.

The genes are TRBV27 and TRBJ2-5, with D possibly being TRBD1 (5 bases). This CDR3 region has 15 residues. Germline CDR1 MNHEY, CDR2 SMNVEV (reference sequence). Trimming stripped 3 bases from V and 5 bases from J, with 16 bases between. The CDR3 DNA follows: TGTGCCAGCAGTTTTAGGACATCGGCTCGGGAGACCCAGTACTTC. Its translation: CASSFRTSARETQYF.

V and J are TRBV5-4 and TRBJ2-1, with TRBD1 matching over 9 bases. The CDR3 covers 17 residues. Germline V gene data show CDR1 as SGHNT and CDR2 as YYREEE (reference sequence). Trimming cost V 0 bases and J 5 bases; bases outside gene matches: 9. The CDR3 loop is CASSLDGGQGRNNEQFF. The CDR3 DNA reads TGTGCCAGCAGCTTGGACGGTGGACAGGGGAGGAACAATGAGCAGTTCTTC.

CDR3 nucleotides: TGTGCCAGTAGTATAGATCTGGTTTACTCGGACACTACTGAAGCTTTCTTT. Its translation: CASSIDLVYSDTTEAFF. The chain is built from TRBV19 and TRBJ1-1, with D possibly being TRBD1 (5 bases). The germline V gene has CDR1 LNHDA and CDR2 SQIVND (reference sequence). The germline V and J ends were trimmed by 0 bases and 5 bases, with 19 bases remaining between them. This CDR3 contains 17 residues.

The V gene is TRBV6-2 or TRBV6-3, the J gene TRBJ2-3; D is uncertain. The CDR3 sequence is 15 residues long. CDR1 MNHEY and CDR2 SVGEGT come from the germline V gene. Deletions cut 2 bases from V and 4 bases from J, with 13 bases between. The CDR3 is CASSYRRLWADTQYF. In DNA form, the CDR3 reads TGTGCCAGCAGTTACCGCAGGCTTTGGGCAGATACGCAGTATTTT.

This clone was seen a single time. The rearrangement joins TRBV30 to TRBJ2-2; the D gene is possibly TRBD1 (5 bases). Germline-derived CDR1 and CDR2 are GTSNPN and SVGIG (reference sequence). CDR3 length equals 15 residues. V was shortened by 0 bases and J by 1 base, with 9 bases between the two germline ends. This CDR3 is CAWSVGRVNTGELFF. CDR3 DNA: TGTGCCTGGAGTGTAGGCAGGGTGAACACCGGGGAGCTGTTTTTT.

Here the CDR3 DNA reads TGTGCCAGCAACTCGAAGACAGGGGGTAGAGATGGCTACACCTTC. Its translation: CASNSKTGGRDGYTF. The chain employs TRBV5-4 and TRBJ1-2; 9 bases are shared with TRBD1. Trimming took 6 bases from V and 6 from J; bases not matched to a gene: 12. The CDR3 totals 15 residues. CDR1 is SGHNT and CDR2 is YYREEE in the germline V gene (reference sequence).

In its sample, this clone was seen once. In DNA, the CDR3 is TGTGCCAGTCGGACAGGGTTAGAGACCCAGTACTTC. Encoded protein: CASRTGLETQYF. The chain is built from TRBV18 and TRBJ2-5, with 8 positions matching TRBD1. Unmatched junction bases numbered 4, after V lost 9 bases and J lost 4 bases. This CDR3 contains 12 residues. Germline V gives CDR1 KGHSH, CDR2 LQKENI.

This sequence joins TRBV5-1 and TRBJ1-1, with TRBD1 as a possible D gene (5 bases). The CDR3 totals 14 residues. CDR1 SGHRS and CDR2 YFSETQ come from the germline V gene. Trimming stripped 2 bases from V and 1 base from J, with 9 bases between. This CDR3 is CASSFVQANTEAFF. The CDR3 region has the DNA TGCGCCAGCAGCTTTGTACAGGCGAACACTGAAGCTTTCTTT.

This clone was counted only a few times. The genes are TRBV4-3 and TRBJ1-1; TRBD1 agrees at 10 bases. Trimming at V came to 4 bases and at J to 7 bases, leaving 6 bases not matched to a gene. This CDR3 is 14 amino acids long. CDR1 and CDR2 from the germline V gene are LGHNA and YSLEER. CDR3 amino acids: CASSPRQGASEAFF. The CDR3 DNA reads as TGCGCCAGCAGCCCCCGACAGGGGGCGAGTGAAGCTTTCTTT.

V usage is TRBV6-5 and J usage is TRBJ2-2, with D possibly matching TRBD2 (6 bases). The V gene lost 7 bases and the J gene lost 1 base, with 10 bases spanning the gap. Germline V gives CDR1 MNHEY, CDR2 SVGAGI. The CDR3 has 14 residues. The DNA for the CDR3 is TGTGCCAGCACCTCTAGCGTGAACACCGGGGAGCTGTTTTTT. It is translated as CASTSSVNTGELFF.

V and J are TRBV5-1 and TRBJ1-2; 12 nucleotides match TRBD1. Unmatched junction bases numbered 6, after V lost 4 bases and J lost 8 bases. Germline lookup yields CDR1 SGHRS and CDR2 YFSETQ. The CDR3 totals 14 residues. The CDR3 region is CASSPGQGAPGYTF. The CDR3 nucleotides read TGCGCCAGCAGCCCGGGACAGGGGGCGCCGGGCTACACCTTC.

The J gene is TRBJ2-7, the V gene TRBV11-3; TRBD2 aligns across 8 bases. The CDR3 spans 16 residues. After removal of 0 bases from V and 5 bases from J, the junction contained 9 bases not matched to a gene. Germline values: CDR1 SGHNT, CDR2 YENEEA. The CDR3 sequence is CASSLDPQAGAHEQYF. DNA for the CDR3: TGTGCCAGCAGCTTAGACCCCCAAGCGGGAGCCCACGAGCAGTACTTC.

This chain uses TRBV29-1 with TRBJ2-7; 8 bases are shared with TRBD1. Germline trimming cut 6 bases from V and 5 bases from J; bases unmatched to any gene: 3. CDR3 length: 11 amino acids. The germline V gene has CDR1 SQVTM and CDR2 ANQGSEA. CDR3 DNA: TGCAGCGTGGCGACAGGGGACGAGCAGTACTTC. It is translated as CSVATGDEQYF.

This clone was counted once. The gene calls are TRBV7-2 and TRBJ2-7; 10 bases align to TRBD2. CDR1 is SGHTA, CDR2 FQGNSA, per germline. Trimming removed 4 bases from V and 0 bases from J; junction bases left unmatched: 3. The CDR3 loop spans 15 amino acids. DNA of the CDR3: TGTGCCAGCAGCTCGTTAGCGGGAGGCTCCTACGAGCAGTACTTC. Its translation: CASSSLAGGSYEQYF.

This clone was counted a few times. J is TRBJ1-5 and V is TRBV11-2, with 11 bases identical to TRBD1. CDR3 length equals 15 residues. Germline CDR1 is SGHAT and CDR2 is FQNNGV. J lost 7 bases, V lost 1 base, and 3 bases had no gene match. CDR3 in amino acids: CASSLGTGGWQPQHF. The CDR3 coding sequence is TGTGCCAGCAGCTTAGGGACAGGGGGCTGGCAGCCCCAGCATTTT.

This sequence joins TRBV20-1 and TRBJ2-7; 12 nucleotides align to TRBD2. Germline assignment: CDR1 DFQATT and CDR2 SNEGSKA (reference sequence). The trim removed 3 bases at V and 0 bases at J, leaving 9 bases unmatched. This CDR3 is built from 17 residues. The CDR3 reads CSASPTSGRPSSYEQYF. The CDR3 nucleotides read TGCAGTGCTAGTCCTACTAGCGGGAGGCCCAGCTCCTACGAGCAGTACTTC.